The sequence of this TCR beta chain was determined in a study of beta chain features in type 1 diabetes. The germline V gene encodes CDR1 SGHTA and CDR2 FQGNSA. The CDR3 consists of 13 residues. V shed 6 bases and J shed 1 base, with 8 bases lying between them. Since all of the isolated RNA was reverse transcribed, expressed TCRB transcripts were what got sequenced. Assay: immunoSEQ multiplex PCR; the TCRdb copy retains only in-frame clones and omits some. The sample includes 150,000 to 200,000 clones, around 63% of them seen just once. Study findings and constraints: VDJ junctions from patients with type 1 diabetes contained fewer insertions and more deletions. Shortening that was moderate but significant affected the TCRB CDR3s of Type 1 diabetes patients in all four CD4+ subsets.

A CD45RO/CCR7/CD25/CD127/CD95/CD27 panel sorted naive, central memory, regulatory and stem cell-like memory CD4+ cells. With regard to this clone: As yet, its antigen is unknown.

This sequence joins TRBV7-2 and TRBJ2-3, with a weak D call TRBD1 (6 bases). The sample taken for sequencing was naive CD4+ T cells from blood. The receptor was isolated from a young man with type 1 diabetes. This chain's CDR3 is CASSRQGTDTQYF. CDR3 in DNA: TGTGCCAGCAGTAGACAGGGCACAGATACGCAGTATTTT.